Below, 2 T cell receptor beta chains from the same sample are listed, as sequenced in a study of T cells expressing NK-cell markers. Reanalyzing the 5' RACE reads, TCRdb keeps one entry per CDR3 protein, without DNA. The table lists 150,000 to 200,000 distinct CDR3 sequences. The source material was blood T cells: a sorted CD56 or NKG2C T cell subset, CD4+ or CD8+ T cells, or bulk PBMC T cells (not recorded which). The source is a woman aged 18-70 years in good health.

This rearrangement joins TRBV5-1 to TRBJ2-3; TCRdb outputs TRBD1, but without DNA this stays unchecked. Germline CDR1 and CDR2: SGHRS and YFSETQ. CDR3 length: 16 residues. CDR3 sequence: CASSLGDRGSTDTQYF.

The V call is TRBV15, the J call TRBJ2-7; the D gene TCRdb calls, TRBD1, cannot be checked with no DNA. The V gene's germline CDR1 is LNHNV and CDR2 YYDKDF (reference sequence). There are 14 residues in the CDR3. The CDR3 here is CATSSPDRAREQYF.